These T cell receptor beta chains were read from a single sample in a study of T cell responses to AZD1222 COVID-19 vaccine. Sequencing was performed with immunoSEQ multiplex PCR; in TCRdb, only in-frame clones are kept and a portion is missing. This sample carries approximately 100,000 clones, approximately 90% of them seen once, and the ten largest clones take roughly 4.7%. The input for sequencing was peripheral blood, taken on day 0 of AZD1222 vaccination. The receptors here all came from an adult in good health. Each CDR3 is given with its conserved first and last residue. Each record gives: V gene, CDR3 protein.

TRBV11-2	CASSLTRNTEAFF
TRBV19	CASSTYYRGSSYEQYF
TRBV5-4	CASSLASRKETQYF
TRBV6-5	CASSYSQGHNQPQHF
TRBV6-1	CASSEGGDSYEQYF
TRBV21-1	CASSKAAAVRTEAFF
TRBV4-3	CASSLISQNPPLHF
TRBV28	CASTLGGAYEKLFF
TRBV5-4	CASSPLPAGGELFF
TRBV13	CASSYGQGRLWGGYTF
TRBV6-6	CASRRSPGTGDGYTF
TRBV28	CASAGRRTYEQYF
TRBV4-3	CASSQEEQGQRLYNEQFF
TRBV7-2	CASSLVKGARTEAFF
TRBV6-5	CASFQGASPEKLFF
TRBV11-2	CASSSRTGDTDTQYF
TRBV11-2	CASSSTSNWRSTDTQYF
TRBV6-4	CASSRDGGYEQYF
TRBV7-2	CASSLTYGQETQYF
TRBV28	CASPPPGTSTYEQYF
TRBV4-1	CASSQDHRGVDQPQHF
TRBV30	CAWSGRGVLSGYTF
TRBV7-2	CASSSDRGRDTEAFF
TRBV5-1	CASRSGTDSREQYF
TRBV7-6	CASSLPGTRGYTF
TRBV6-1	CASSEPLRTGEYNEQFF
TRBV9	CASSARYSGGASADTQYF
TRBV27	CASSLSGGVLETQYF
TRBV5-6	CANYGMDRKGPLGKNIQYF
TRBV7-9	CASSRGLAGGRETQYF
TRBV28	CASSLYTGANSPLHF
TRBV12-3/TRBV12-4	CASSPFGGAQHF
TRBV14	CASSQGDVVLVDNEQFF
TRBV28	CASSLTALRGDGYTF
TRBV2	CASRQFKAGNTIYF
TRBV5-4	CASSLGQGARNPKETQYF
TRBV3-1/TRBV3-2	CASSYIPGQGSTEAFF
TRBV28	CASTPTGTGHYGYTF
TRBV30	CAWELTGGETQYF
TRBV7-2	CASSLAWGGNSPLHF